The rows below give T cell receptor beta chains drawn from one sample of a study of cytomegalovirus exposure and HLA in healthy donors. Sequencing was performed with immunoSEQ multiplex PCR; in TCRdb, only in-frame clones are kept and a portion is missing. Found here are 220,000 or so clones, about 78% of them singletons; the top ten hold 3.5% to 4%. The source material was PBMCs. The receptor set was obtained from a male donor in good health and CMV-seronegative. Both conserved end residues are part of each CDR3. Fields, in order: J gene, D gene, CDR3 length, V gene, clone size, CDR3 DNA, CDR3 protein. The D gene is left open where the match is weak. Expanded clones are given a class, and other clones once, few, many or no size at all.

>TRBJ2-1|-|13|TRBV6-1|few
TGTGCCAGTCTCCAGCGGGTTTACAATGAGCAGTTCTTC
CASLQRVYNEQFF
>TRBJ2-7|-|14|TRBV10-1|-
TGCGCCAGCAGACGGGATAGCAACGCCTACGAGCAGTACTTC
CASRRDSNAYEQYF
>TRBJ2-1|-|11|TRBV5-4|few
TGTGCCAGCAGCGTGCGAGGTGAGCAGTTCTTC
CASSVRGEQFF
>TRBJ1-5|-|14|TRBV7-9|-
TGTGCCAGCAGCTACGGGTCTAGCAATCAGCCCCAGCATTTT
CASSYGSSNQPQHF
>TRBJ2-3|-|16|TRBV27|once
TGTGCCAGCAGTTTACCCCGCCGGGGATTCACAGATACGCAGTATTTT
CASSLPRRGFTDTQYF
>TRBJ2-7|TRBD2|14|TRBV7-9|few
TGTGCCAGCAGTAGGCTAGCGGGAGGTCTCGAGCAGTACTTC
CASSRLAGGLEQYF
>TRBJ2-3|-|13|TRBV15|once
TGTGCCACCAGCAGGGTCAGAGGAGATACGCAGTATTTT
CATSRVRGDTQYF
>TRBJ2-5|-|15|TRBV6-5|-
TGTGCCAGCAGTTACTCGGGAGCGTCGGGAGAGACCCAGTACTTC
CASSYSGASGETQYF
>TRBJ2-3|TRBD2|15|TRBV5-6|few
TGTGCCAGCAGCTTGGCCGGGGCGGGAGTAGATACGCAGTATTTT
CASSLAGAGVDTQYF
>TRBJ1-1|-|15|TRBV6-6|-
TGTGCCAGCAGCCCCCGGGAGACTAGGAACACTGAAGCTTTCTTT
CASSPRETRNTEAFF
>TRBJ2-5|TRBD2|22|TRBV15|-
TGTGCCACCAGCAGAGAAGCCCCGGGACTAGCGGGAGATACGTGGTTTAAAGAGACCCAGTACTTC
CATSREAPGLAGDTWFKETQYF
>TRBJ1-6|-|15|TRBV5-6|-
TGTGCCAGCAGCACAAGACCGGGGGGAAATTCACCCCTCCACTTT
CASSTRPGGNSPLHF
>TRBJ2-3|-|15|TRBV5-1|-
TGCGCCAGCAGCTTGTGGGGGCAGGGCACAGATACGCAGTATTTT
CASSLWGQGTDTQYF
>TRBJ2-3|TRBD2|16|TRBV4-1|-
TGCGCCAGCAGCCTAAGCGGGAGCTCTAGCACAGATACGCAGTATTTT
CASSLSGSSSTDTQYF
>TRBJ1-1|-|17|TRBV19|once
TGTGCCAGTAGTATTCCACGTCGAGAGGGTACGAACACTGAAGCTTTCTTT
CASSIPRREGTNTEAFF
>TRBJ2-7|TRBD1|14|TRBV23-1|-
TGCGCCAGCAGTCAACCCTGGGACAGGGTCGAGCAGTACTTC
CASSQPWDRVEQYF
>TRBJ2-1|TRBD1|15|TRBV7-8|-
TGTGCCAGCAGCCAGTCCGTCCTAGACAGGGATGAGCAGTTCTTC
CASSQSVLDRDEQFF
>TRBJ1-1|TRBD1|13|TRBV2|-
TGTGCCAGCAGTTACGGACAGGCCACTGAAGCTTTCTTT
CASSYGQATEAFF
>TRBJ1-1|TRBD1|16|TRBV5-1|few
TGCGCCAGCAGCTTGGGGACAGGGATAGGGGGAACTGAAGCTTTCTTT
CASSLGTGIGGTEAFF
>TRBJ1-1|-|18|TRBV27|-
TGTGCCAGCAGTTTTTGGTCGGAGACAGGTGGGGTTGGCACTGAAGCTTTCTTT
CASSFWSETGGVGTEAFF
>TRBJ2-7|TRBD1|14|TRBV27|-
TGTGCCAGCAGTTCCGGGACAGGGTATGACGAGCAGTACTTC
CASSSGTGYDEQYF
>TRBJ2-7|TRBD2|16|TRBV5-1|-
TGCGCCAGCAGCTTGGCCGTTCGACTAGCGGGAATCGAGCAGTACTTC
CASSLAVRLAGIEQYF
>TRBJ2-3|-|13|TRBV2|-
TGTGCCAGCAGTGAAGGGCGGACAGATACGCAGTATTTT
CASSEGRTDTQYF
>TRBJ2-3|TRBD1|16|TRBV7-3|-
TGTGCCAGCAGCCCGGGACAGGGAAGGAGAACAGATACGCAGTATTTT
CASSPGQGRRTDTQYF
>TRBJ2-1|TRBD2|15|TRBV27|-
TGTGCCAGCAGTCCCGAGCGGGACCTAACTTATGAGCAGTTCTTC
CASSPERDLTYEQFF
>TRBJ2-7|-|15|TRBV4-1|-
TGCGCCAGCAGCCCTGGACAGAAGGGTTCCTCCGAGCAGTACTTC
CASSPGQKGSSEQYF
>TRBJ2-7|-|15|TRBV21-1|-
TGTGCCAGCAGCTCGGGACTAGCGGGAGTATATGAGCAGTACTTC
CASSSGLAGVYEQYF
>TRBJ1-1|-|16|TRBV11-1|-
TGTGCCAGCAGCTTAAGTACGCTTAACATGAACACTGAAGCTTTCTTT
CASSLSTLNMNTEAFF
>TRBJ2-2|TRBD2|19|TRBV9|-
TGTGCCAGCAGCGTGAGGACTAGCGGGTCACAGCTGAACACCGGGGAGCTGTTTTTT
CASSVRTSGSQLNTGELFF
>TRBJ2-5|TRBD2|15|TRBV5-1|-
TGCGCCAGCAGCTTGGGTCTAGCGGGAGTAGAGACCCAGTACTTC
CASSLGLAGVETQYF
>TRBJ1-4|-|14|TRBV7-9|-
TGTGCCAGCAGCTTCATCAGTTCAGGCGAAAAACTGTTTTTT
CASSFISSGEKLFF
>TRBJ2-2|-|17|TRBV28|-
TGTGCCAGCTATCCTTATGCGAGCGGTAGGATCACCGGGGAGCTGTTTTTT
CASYPYASGRITGELFF
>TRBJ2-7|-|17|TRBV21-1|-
TGTGCCAGCAGCAAATGGAGACAGGGGGACTCCGTCTACGAGCAGTACTTC
CASSKWRQGDSVYEQYF
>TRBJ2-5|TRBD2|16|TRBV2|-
TGTGCCAGTTGGACTAGCGGTAGGGGGATCCAAGAGACCCAGTACTTC
CASWTSGRGIQETQYF
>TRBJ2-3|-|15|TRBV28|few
TGTGCCAGCAGTTTAAGAACAGGGTGGCCAGATACGCAGTATTTT
CASSLRTGWPDTQYF